A selection of T cell receptor beta chains follows, all from one sample in a study of immune characterization of retroperitoneal liposarcoma. Each CDR3 protein gets one entry after TCRdb re-called the PCR reads with MiXCR. The sample holds about 10,000 distinct CDR3 sequences, about 30% seen once. Input material: tumor tissue. The source of these receptors is a female donor with retroperitoneal liposarcoma. Each CDR3 is given with its conserved first and last residue. The D gene is left open where the match is weak. For some rows the clone size is stated as once, few or many, or as a class when expanded; others skip it.

J gene: TRBJ2-3; D gene: TRBD1; clone size: .; V gene: TRBV7-2; CDR3 DNA: TGTGCCAGCAGCCAGGGGGTCGGAGATACGCAGTATTTT; CDR3 protein: CASSQGVGDTQYF
J gene: TRBJ1-5; D gene: TRBD1; clone size: few; V gene: TRBV6-1; CDR3 DNA: TGTGCCAGCAGATGGGCACAGGGGCCGGATCAGCCCCAGCATTTT; CDR3 protein: CASRWAQGPDQPQHF
J gene: TRBJ1-4; D gene: .; clone size: .; V gene: TRBV12-3/TRBV12-4; CDR3 DNA: TGTGCCAGCAGTTTAGCCGGGGACGGGGGTAATGAAAAACTGTTTTTT; CDR3 protein: CASSLAGDGGNEKLFF
J gene: TRBJ2-7; D gene: .; clone size: .; V gene: TRBV10-3; CDR3 DNA: TGTGCCATCAGAGTAGGACCCTACGAGCAGTACTTC; CDR3 protein: CAIRVGPYEQYF
J gene: TRBJ2-1; D gene: .; clone size: few; V gene: TRBV6-1; CDR3 DNA: TGTGCCAGCAGAAGACAGAGCTCCTACAATGAGCAGTTCTTC; CDR3 protein: CASRRQSSYNEQFF
J gene: TRBJ2-1; D gene: .; clone size: many; V gene: TRBV6-1; CDR3 DNA: TGTGCCAGCAAGACCTTGACCTACAGCGGCGAATACGAGCAGTTCTTC; CDR3 protein: CASKTLTYSGEYEQFF
J gene: TRBJ2-1; D gene: TRBD1; clone size: .; V gene: TRBV4-3; CDR3 DNA: TGCGCCAGCAGCCAAGCGGACAGGGGTCCTTACAATGAGCAGTTCTTC; CDR3 protein: CASSQADRGPYNEQFF
J gene: TRBJ1-3; D gene: .; clone size: few; V gene: TRBV11-3; CDR3 DNA: TGTGCCAGCAGCTTATTGGAAGGAAACACCATATATTTT; CDR3 protein: CASSLLEGNTIYF
J gene: TRBJ2-3; D gene: .; clone size: .; V gene: TRBV6-2/TRBV6-3; CDR3 DNA: TGTGCCAGCAGTGAACAGAAGGGTGGGGGGCGCACAGATACGCAGTATTTT; CDR3 protein: CASSEQKGGGRTDTQYF
J gene: TRBJ1-5; D gene: TRBD1; clone size: many; V gene: TRBV6-1; CDR3 DNA: TGTGCCAGCAGTGAGGGACAGATACGTAATCAGCCCCAGCATTTT; CDR3 protein: CASSEGQIRNQPQHF
J gene: TRBJ2-2; D gene: TRBD2; clone size: few; V gene: TRBV6-1; CDR3 DNA: TGTGCCAGCAGTTTTAGACTAGCGGGGGTAGCCGGGGAGCTGTTTTTT; CDR3 protein: CASSFRLAGVAGELFF
J gene: TRBJ2-3; D gene: TRBD2; clone size: .; V gene: TRBV10-2; CDR3 DNA: TGCGCCAGCAGTGAGTCCCGGCGGGGGTACACAGATACGCAGTATTTT; CDR3 protein: CASSESRRGYTDTQYF
J gene: TRBJ2-1; D gene: TRBD1; clone size: many; V gene: TRBV10-2; CDR3 DNA: TGCGCCAGCAGTTACAGGGGGTTAGGATACGAGCAGTTCTTC; CDR3 protein: CASSYRGLGYEQFF
J gene: TRBJ2-1; D gene: .; clone size: many; V gene: TRBV6-1; CDR3 DNA: TGTGCCAGCAGTGCTCTGGGCGGGGTGACCCAGTTCTTC; CDR3 protein: CASSALGGVTQFF
J gene: TRBJ2-7; D gene: .; clone size: .; V gene: TRBV27; CDR3 DNA: TGTGCCAGCAGACGAGAGGACAACTCCTACGAGCAGTACTTC; CDR3 protein: CASRREDNSYEQYF
J gene: TRBJ1-1; D gene: TRBD1; clone size: .; V gene: TRBV7-2; CDR3 DNA: TGTGCCAGCAGCGGGACAGGGCATACTGAAGCTTTCTTT; CDR3 protein: CASSGTGHTEAFF
J gene: TRBJ1-1; D gene: TRBD1; clone size: .; V gene: TRBV6-1; CDR3 DNA: TGTGCCAGCAGTCCTGGGACAGTGAACACTGAAGCTTTCTTT; CDR3 protein: CASSPGTVNTEAFF
J gene: TRBJ2-1; D gene: TRBD2; clone size: .; V gene: TRBV12-3/TRBV12-4; CDR3 DNA: TGTGCCAGCAGTGGTAGCGGGGAGGGCCGACAGTCCTACAATGAGCAGTTCTTC; CDR3 protein: CASSGSGEGRQSYNEQFF
J gene: TRBJ2-2; D gene: .; clone size: .; V gene: TRBV6-6; CDR3 DNA: TGTGCCAGCACCAGGGAGTTTAACACCGGGGAGCTGTTTTTT; CDR3 protein: CASTREFNTGELFF
J gene: TRBJ2-7; D gene: TRBD1; clone size: .; V gene: TRBV6-6; CDR3 DNA: TGTGCCAGCAGAGGGACAGGGGGAGCTCCGATGACCTACGAGCAGTACTTC; CDR3 protein: CASRGTGGAPMTYEQYF
J gene: TRBJ1-2; D gene: TRBD1; clone size: few; V gene: TRBV6-1; CDR3 DNA: TGTGCCAGCATTTCAACCCAGGGGGCCGGTGGCTACACCTTC; CDR3 protein: CASISTQGAGGYTF
J gene: TRBJ2-1; D gene: .; clone size: many; V gene: TRBV6-1; CDR3 DNA: TGTGCCAGCAGGGACGCCTTCAATGAGCAGTTCTTC; CDR3 protein: CASRDAFNEQFF
J gene: TRBJ2-1; D gene: .; clone size: once; V gene: TRBV7-6; CDR3 DNA: TGTGCCAGCAGTAACACCAAGGAGGGGTTCTTC; CDR3 protein: CASSNTKEGFF
J gene: TRBJ2-7; D gene: TRBD2; clone size: medium-sized; V gene: TRBV7-8; CDR3 DNA: TGTGCCAGCAGCTGGGCCTTCGGGAGGGCCTACGAGCAGTACTTC; CDR3 protein: CASSWAFGRAYEQYF
J gene: TRBJ2-5; D gene: TRBD2; clone size: .; V gene: TRBV7-6; CDR3 DNA: TGTGCCAGCTACAAGGGCGGGGGGTTCCAAGAGACCCAGTACTTC; CDR3 protein: CASYKGGGFQETQYF
J gene: TRBJ2-1; D gene: TRBD1; clone size: .; V gene: TRBV5-1; CDR3 DNA: TGCGCCAGCAGCGTCAGGGGGAGCCCCTACAATGAGCAGTTCTTC; CDR3 protein: CASSVRGSPYNEQFF
J gene: TRBJ2-1; D gene: .; clone size: medium-sized; V gene: TRBV6-1; CDR3 DNA: TGTGCCAGTAAAGACCAAGCCCTCGGACCGGTGGAGCAGTTCTTC; CDR3 protein: CASKDQALGPVEQFF
J gene: TRBJ2-1; D gene: .; clone size: .; V gene: TRBV6-6; CDR3 DNA: TGTGCCAGCAGTTACTCGTCAACAGGGACCTACGAGCAGTTCTTC; CDR3 protein: CASSYSSTGTYEQFF
J gene: TRBJ2-7; D gene: TRBD2; clone size: medium-sized; V gene: TRBV6-1; CDR3 DNA: TGTGCCAGCAGTGAGAGGCCGGGACTAGAAGGTGAGCAGTACTTC; CDR3 protein: CASSERPGLEGEQYF
J gene: TRBJ2-1; D gene: .; clone size: medium-sized; V gene: TRBV6-1; CDR3 DNA: TGTGCCAGCAGTCACGATGGAGAGACCCAGTTCTTC; CDR3 protein: CASSHDGETQFF
J gene: TRBJ2-1; D gene: .; clone size: .; V gene: TRBV6-6; CDR3 DNA: TGTGCCAGCAGTTACTGGCGGCTCTACGAGCAGTTCTTC; CDR3 protein: CASSYWRLYEQFF
J gene: TRBJ2-3; D gene: TRBD2; clone size: large; V gene: TRBV7-2; CDR3 DNA: TGTGCCAGCAGCTTCGGGGGGTCCACAGATACGCAGTATTTT; CDR3 protein: CASSFGGSTDTQYF
J gene: TRBJ2-1; D gene: TRBD2; clone size: few; V gene: TRBV11-3; CDR3 DNA: TGTGCCAGCAGCTTAAGGGCTAGCGGGCAAGAGACCCAGTTCTTC; CDR3 protein: CASSLRASGQETQFF
J gene: TRBJ2-4; D gene: .; clone size: few; V gene: TRBV6-5; CDR3 DNA: TGTGCCAGCAGTGCCGGGGAAGGGGTGGAAGCCAAAAACATTCAGTACTTC; CDR3 protein: CASSAGEGVEAKNIQYF
J gene: TRBJ2-1; D gene: .; clone size: .; V gene: TRBV6-1; CDR3 DNA: TGTGCCAGCAGTGACGACACCTACAATGAGCAGTTCTTC; CDR3 protein: CASSDDTYNEQFF
J gene: TRBJ2-5; D gene: TRBD1; clone size: few; V gene: TRBV6-8; CDR3 DNA: TGTGCCAGCAGTTACCGAACAGGGGGCGTAGAGACCCAGTACTTC; CDR3 protein: CASSYRTGGVETQYF
J gene: TRBJ2-1; D gene: TRBD2; clone size: .; V gene: TRBV6-6; CDR3 DNA: TGTGCCAGCAGTTACAGTGGTCTAGCGGGAGGGCTTCAAGGAGAGACCCAGTTCTTC; CDR3 protein: CASSYSGLAGGLQGETQFF
J gene: TRBJ2-1; D gene: TRBD2; clone size: few; V gene: TRBV6-1; CDR3 DNA: TGTGCCAGCAGCCCAGGCAATACTGGGACTATTAGGGGAAGGGGTCTCTACAATGAGCAGTTCTTC; CDR3 protein: CASSPGNTGTIRGRGLYNEQFF
J gene: TRBJ2-7; D gene: .; clone size: .; V gene: TRBV6-6; CDR3 DNA: TGTGCCAGCAGTTACTCGGGGCCCCTGGACGAGCAGTACTTC; CDR3 protein: CASSYSGPLDEQYF
J gene: TRBJ2-2; D gene: TRBD2; clone size: .; V gene: TRBV12-5; CDR3 DNA: TGTGCTAGTGGTTCCCCCCCACTAGCGGGGATGAACACCGGGGAGCTGTTTTTT; CDR3 protein: CASGSPPLAGMNTGELFF
J gene: TRBJ2-7; D gene: .; clone size: few; V gene: TRBV27; CDR3 DNA: TGTGCCAGCAGTTTATCTTGGGCAGTATCCACCTACGAGCAGTACTTC; CDR3 protein: CASSLSWAVSTYEQYF
J gene: TRBJ1-4; D gene: TRBD1; clone size: .; V gene: TRBV6-1; CDR3 DNA: TGTGCCAGCAGTGAATTGGGCGGACCCCGGACAGGAAAATATGAAAAACTGTTTTTT; CDR3 protein: CASSELGGPRTGKYEKLFF
J gene: TRBJ2-1; D gene: .; clone size: few; V gene: TRBV10-2; CDR3 DNA: TGCGCCAGCACCGAGGACTACCCCTCCTACGAGCAGTTCTTC; CDR3 protein: CASTEDYPSYEQFF
J gene: TRBJ2-7; D gene: .; clone size: .; V gene: TRBV6-1; CDR3 DNA: TGTGCCAGCCAGCAGTTTACCTACGAGCAGTACTTC; CDR3 protein: CASQQFTYEQYF